This record concerns one T cell receptor beta chain sequence. The assay was immunoSEQ multiplex PCR, and TCRdb's table has in-frame clones only and misses some. The table has 75,000 to 85,000 clones, about 90% seen once. This entry comes from a study of blood T cell repertoires in COVID-19. For the study at large: From T cells, B-cell-depleted T cells, or PBMCs came the material, which was cDNA or gDNA.

V dropped 4 bases and J dropped 2; count of bases not matched to a gene: 6. The CDR3 is made up of 15 amino acids. Germline CDR1 is SGHTA and CDR2 is FQGTGA. This TCR was sampled from a man aged 45-65 years with active COVID-19. This chain uses TRBV7-3 with TRBJ2-3; 7 nucleotides align to TRBD2. Sequenced material: peripheral blood. CDR3 residues: CASSSAGTNTDTQYF. In DNA form, the CDR3 reads TGTGCCAGCAGCTCGGCCGGGACTAACACAGATACGCAGTATTTT.